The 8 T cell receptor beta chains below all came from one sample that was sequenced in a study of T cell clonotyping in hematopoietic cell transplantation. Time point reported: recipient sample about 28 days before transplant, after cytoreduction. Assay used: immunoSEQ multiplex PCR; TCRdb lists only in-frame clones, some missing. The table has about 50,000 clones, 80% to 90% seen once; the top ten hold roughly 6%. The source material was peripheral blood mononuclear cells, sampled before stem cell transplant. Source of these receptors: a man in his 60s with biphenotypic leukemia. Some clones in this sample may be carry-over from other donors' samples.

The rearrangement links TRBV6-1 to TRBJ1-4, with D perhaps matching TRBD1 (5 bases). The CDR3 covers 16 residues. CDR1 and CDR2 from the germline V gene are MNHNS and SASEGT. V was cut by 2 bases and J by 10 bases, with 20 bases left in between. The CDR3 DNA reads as TGTGCCAGCAGTGAAATGCTGACTCTTGCGGGGGGAAAACTGTTTTTT. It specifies CASSEMLTLAGGKLFF.

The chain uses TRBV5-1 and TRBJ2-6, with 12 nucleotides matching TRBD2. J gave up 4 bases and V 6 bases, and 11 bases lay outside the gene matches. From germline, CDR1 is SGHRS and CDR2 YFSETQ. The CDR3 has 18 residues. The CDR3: CASNLGLAGPWGANVLTF. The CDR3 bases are TGCGCCAGCAACCTCGGACTAGCGGGACCGTGGGGGGCCAACGTCCTGACTTTC.

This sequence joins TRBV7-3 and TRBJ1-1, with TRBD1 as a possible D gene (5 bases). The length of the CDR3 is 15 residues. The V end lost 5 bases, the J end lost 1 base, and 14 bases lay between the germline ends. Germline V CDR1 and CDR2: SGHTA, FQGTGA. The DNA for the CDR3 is TGTGCCAGCAGCCAATGGGACGGTCCGAACACTGAAGCTTTCTTT. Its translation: CASSQWDGPNTEAFF.

Here the CDR3 DNA reads TGTGCCAGCACTATCTCCCCGGGGACAAGAACCTACGAGCAGTACTTC. Translating it yields CASTISPGTRTYEQYF. This rearrangement joins TRBV7-9 to TRBJ2-7, with D possibly TRBD1 on 6 matching bases. The length of the CDR3 is 16 residues. Trimming stripped 7 bases from V and 2 bases from J, with 21 bases between. The germline V gene has CDR1 SEHNR and CDR2 FQNEAQ (reference sequence).

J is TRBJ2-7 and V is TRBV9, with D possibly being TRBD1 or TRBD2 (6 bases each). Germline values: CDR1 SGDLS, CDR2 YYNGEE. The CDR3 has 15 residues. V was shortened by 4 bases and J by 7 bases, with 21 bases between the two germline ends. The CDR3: CASSPRWGAPGEQYF. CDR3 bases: TGTGCCAGCAGCCCCCGCTGGGGGGCCCCGGGGGAGCAGTACTTC.

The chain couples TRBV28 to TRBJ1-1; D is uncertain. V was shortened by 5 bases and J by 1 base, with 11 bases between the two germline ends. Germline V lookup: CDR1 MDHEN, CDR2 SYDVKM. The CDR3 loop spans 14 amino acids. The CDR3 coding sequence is TGTGCCAGCAGTCTCCCGACCGGGAACACTGAAGCTTTCTTT. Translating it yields CASSLPTGNTEAFF. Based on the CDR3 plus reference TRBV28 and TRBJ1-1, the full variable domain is DVKVTQSSRYLVKRTGEKVFLECVQDMDHENMFWYRQDPGLGLRLIYFSYDVKMKEKGDIPEGYSVSREKKERFSLILESASTNQTSMYLCASSLPTGNTEAFFGQGTRLTVV.

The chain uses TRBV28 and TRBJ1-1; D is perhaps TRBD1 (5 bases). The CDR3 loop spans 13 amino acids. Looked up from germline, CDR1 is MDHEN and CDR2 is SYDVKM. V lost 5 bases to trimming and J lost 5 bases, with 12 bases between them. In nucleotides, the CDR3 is TGTGCCAGCAGTCCAGGGAGGTGGACTGAAGCTTTCTTT. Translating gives CASSPGRWTEAFF.

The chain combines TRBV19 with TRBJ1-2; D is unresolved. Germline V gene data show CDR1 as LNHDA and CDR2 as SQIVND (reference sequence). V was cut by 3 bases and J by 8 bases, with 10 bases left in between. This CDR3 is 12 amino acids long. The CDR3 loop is CASSMNVYGYTF. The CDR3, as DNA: TGTGCCAGTAGTATGAACGTCTACGGCTACACCTTC.